The clone carrying this T cell receptor (beta chain) showed up just a few times. The antigen is undetermined. This sample is part of a study of identical twins. TCRdb fed the 5' RACE reads into MiXCR, producing one record per CDR3 protein. The sample lists 240,000 or so distinct CDR3 sequences, roughly a tenth occurring once. General study results and limits: The study drew conclusions from cross-sectional statistical analysis, not from following the same donors. Beta clonotypes that were abundant in cord blood contained fewer insertions, a pattern absent from memory repertoires. Researchers reported weaker excess twin sharing in beta out-of-frame sequences.

No donor was unhealthy or non-Caucasian. The CDR3 totals 18 residues. The clonotype originates from a man in his forties or fifties in good health. The sequenced sample consisted of memory T cells sorted from blood. V usage is TRBV21-1 and J usage is TRBJ1-4; the D segment call TRBD1 is taken from the table without a DNA check. TRBV21-1 is an annotated pseudogene. The CDR3 sequence is CASSGGQADNATNEKLFF. As DNA, the CDR3 is TGTGCCAGCAGCGGAGGACAGGCCGATAATGCAACTAATGAAAAACTGTTTTTT.